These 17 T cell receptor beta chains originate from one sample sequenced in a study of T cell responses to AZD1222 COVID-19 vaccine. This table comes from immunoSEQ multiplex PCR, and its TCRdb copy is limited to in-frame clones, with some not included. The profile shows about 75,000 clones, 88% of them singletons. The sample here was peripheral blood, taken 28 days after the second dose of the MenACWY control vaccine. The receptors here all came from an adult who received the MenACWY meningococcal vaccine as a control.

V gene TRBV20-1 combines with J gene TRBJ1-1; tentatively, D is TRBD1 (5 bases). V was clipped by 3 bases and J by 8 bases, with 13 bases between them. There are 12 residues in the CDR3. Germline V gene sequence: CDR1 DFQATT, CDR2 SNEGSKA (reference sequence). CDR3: CSASPAGIEAFF. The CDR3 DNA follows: TGCAGTGCTAGTCCGGCAGGGATAGAAGCTTTCTTT.

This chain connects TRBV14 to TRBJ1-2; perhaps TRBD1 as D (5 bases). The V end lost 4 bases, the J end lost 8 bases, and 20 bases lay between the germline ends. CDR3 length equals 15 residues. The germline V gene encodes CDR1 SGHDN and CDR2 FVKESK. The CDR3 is CASSPEHRGTRGYTF. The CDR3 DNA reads TGTGCCAGCAGCCCCGAGCATCGGGGGACTAGGGGCTACACCTTC.

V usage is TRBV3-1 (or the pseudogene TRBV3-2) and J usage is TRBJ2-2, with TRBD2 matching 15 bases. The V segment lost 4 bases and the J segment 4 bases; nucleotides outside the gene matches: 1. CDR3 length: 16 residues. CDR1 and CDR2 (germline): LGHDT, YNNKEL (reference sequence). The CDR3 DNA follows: TGTGCCAGCAGCCTGGGACTAGCGGGGGGCACCGGGGAGCTGTTTTTT. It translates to CASSLGLAGGTGELFF.

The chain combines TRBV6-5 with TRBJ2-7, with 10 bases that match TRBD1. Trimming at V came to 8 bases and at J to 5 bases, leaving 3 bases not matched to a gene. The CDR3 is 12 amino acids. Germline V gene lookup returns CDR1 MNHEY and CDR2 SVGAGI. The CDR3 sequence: CASGQGVDEQYF. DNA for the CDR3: TGTGCCAGCGGACAGGGGGTCGACGAGCAGTACTTC.

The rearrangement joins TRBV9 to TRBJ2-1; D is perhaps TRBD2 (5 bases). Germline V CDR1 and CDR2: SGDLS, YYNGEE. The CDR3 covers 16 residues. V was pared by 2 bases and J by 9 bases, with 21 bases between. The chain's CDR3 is CASSVQNRGVTGEQFF. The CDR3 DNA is TGTGCCAGCAGCGTTCAGAACCGGGGAGTAACGGGTGAGCAGTTCTTC.

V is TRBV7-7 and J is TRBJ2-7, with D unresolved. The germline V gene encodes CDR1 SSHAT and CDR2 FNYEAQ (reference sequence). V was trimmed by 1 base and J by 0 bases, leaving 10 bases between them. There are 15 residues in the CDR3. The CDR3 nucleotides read TGTGCCAGCAGCTTAGACCATTATAGCTCCTACGAGCAGTACTTC. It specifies CASSLDHYSSYEQYF.

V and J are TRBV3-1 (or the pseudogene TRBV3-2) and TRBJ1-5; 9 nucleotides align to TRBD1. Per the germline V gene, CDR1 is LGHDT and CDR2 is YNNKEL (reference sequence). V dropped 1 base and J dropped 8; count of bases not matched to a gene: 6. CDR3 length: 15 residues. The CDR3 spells CASSQGTGGAEPQHF. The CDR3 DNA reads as TGTGCCAGCAGCCAAGGCACAGGGGGCGCGGAGCCCCAGCATTTT.

The CDR3 loop reads CASRPARVPETQYF. CDR3 DNA sequence: TGTGCCAGCAGACCCGCCAGGGTCCCGGAGACCCAGTACTTC. The chain links TRBV7-8 to TRBJ2-5; a possible D gene is TRBD1 (5 bases). CDR1 is SGHVS and CDR2 is FQNEAQ in the germline V gene. With 6 bases removed from V and 5 bases from J, the gap between germline ends came to 16 bases. CDR3 length equals 14 residues.

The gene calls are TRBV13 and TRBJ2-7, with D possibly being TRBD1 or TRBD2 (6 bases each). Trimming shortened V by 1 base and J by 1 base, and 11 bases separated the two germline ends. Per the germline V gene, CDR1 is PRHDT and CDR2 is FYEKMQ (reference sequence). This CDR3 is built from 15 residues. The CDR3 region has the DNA TGTGCCAGCAGCTTAGACTCGGGGGCTTCCTACGAGCAGTACTTC. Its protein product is CASSLDSGASYEQYF.

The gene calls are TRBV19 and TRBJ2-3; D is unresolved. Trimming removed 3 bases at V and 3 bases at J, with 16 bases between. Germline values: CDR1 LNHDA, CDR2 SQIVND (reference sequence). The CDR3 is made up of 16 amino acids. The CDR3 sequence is CASSMRWSQLTDTQYF. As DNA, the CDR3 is TGTGCCAGTAGTATGAGGTGGTCCCAGCTTACAGATACGCAGTATTTT.

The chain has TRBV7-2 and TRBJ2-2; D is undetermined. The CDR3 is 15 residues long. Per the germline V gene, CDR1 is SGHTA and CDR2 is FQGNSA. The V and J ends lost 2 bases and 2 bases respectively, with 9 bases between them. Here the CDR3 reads CASSLRQVNTGELFF. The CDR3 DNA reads TGTGCCAGCAGCTTACGTCAGGTTAACACCGGGGAGCTGTTTTTT.

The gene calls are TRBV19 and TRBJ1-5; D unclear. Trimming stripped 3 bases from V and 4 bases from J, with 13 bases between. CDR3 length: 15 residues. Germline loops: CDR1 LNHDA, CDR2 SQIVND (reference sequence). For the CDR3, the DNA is TGTGCCAGTAGTATCGGTTTCGGGAGAAATCAGCCCCAGCATTTT. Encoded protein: CASSIGFGRNQPQHF.

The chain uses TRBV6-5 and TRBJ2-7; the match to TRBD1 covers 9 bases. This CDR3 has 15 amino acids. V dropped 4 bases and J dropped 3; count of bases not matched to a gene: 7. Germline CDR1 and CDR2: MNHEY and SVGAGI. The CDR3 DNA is TGTGCCAGCAGTTTCACCGGGACAGGGATCTACGAGCAGTACTTC. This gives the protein CASSFTGTGIYEQYF.

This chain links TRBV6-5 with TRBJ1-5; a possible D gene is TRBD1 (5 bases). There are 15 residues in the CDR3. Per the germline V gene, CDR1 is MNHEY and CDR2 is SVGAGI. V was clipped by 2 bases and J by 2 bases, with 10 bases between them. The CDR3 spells CASSYRREGNQPQHF. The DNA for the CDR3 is TGTGCCAGCAGTTACCGCAGGGAGGGCAATCAGCCCCAGCATTTT.

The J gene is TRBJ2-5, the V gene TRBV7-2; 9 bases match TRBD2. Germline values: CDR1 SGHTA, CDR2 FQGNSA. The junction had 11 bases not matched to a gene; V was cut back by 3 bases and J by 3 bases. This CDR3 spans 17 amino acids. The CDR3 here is CASSFAGRGGLKETQYF. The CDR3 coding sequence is TGTGCCAGCAGCTTCGCGGGGCGGGGGGGTTTAAAAGAGACCCAGTACTTC.

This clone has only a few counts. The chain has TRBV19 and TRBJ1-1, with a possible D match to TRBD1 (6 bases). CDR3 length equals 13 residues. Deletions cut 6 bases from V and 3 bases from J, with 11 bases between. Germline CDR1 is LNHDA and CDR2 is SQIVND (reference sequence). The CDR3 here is CASRFYRDTEAFF. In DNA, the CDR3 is TGTGCCAGTAGGTTCTACAGGGACACTGAAGCTTTCTTT.

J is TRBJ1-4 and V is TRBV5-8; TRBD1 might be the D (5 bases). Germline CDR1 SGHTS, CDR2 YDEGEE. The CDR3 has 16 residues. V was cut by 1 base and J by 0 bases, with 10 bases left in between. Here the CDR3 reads CASSLSGPATNEKLFF. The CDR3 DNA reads TGTGCCAGCAGCTTGTCAGGGCCCGCAACTAATGAAAAACTGTTTTTT.